Here is one TCR beta chain with its context. What it binds is not known. Researchers ran the PCR with 60 Vbeta and 13 Jbeta primers. Sequenced by immunoSEQ multiplex PCR; TCRdb stores in-frame clones only, minus some. The table includes about 160,000 clones, 70% to 80% detected once. Germline CDR1 and CDR2: MDHEN and SYDVKM. Trimming cost V 5 bases and J 6 bases, with 16 bases left between them. The CDR3 spans 15 residues. The sample comes from a study of cytomegalovirus exposure and HLA in healthy donors. Turning to the study itself: Prior work identified around 100 million unique TCR beta sequences in some 200 million T cells. Study-wide points: TCR beta V- and J-gene trimming, according to a later analysis, was linked to a missense DCLRE1C variant.

There was no recording of CMV serostatus for this donor. Material for sequencing was PBMCs. This sequence originates from a human donor in good health. The chain carries TRBV28 and TRBJ1-4; tentative D call: TRBD1 (5 bases). As DNA, the CDR3 is TGTGCCAGCAGTCCCAGGATGGGGGGAGATGAAAAACTGTTTTTT. Translated: CASSPRMGGDEKLFF.